Included here is one TCR beta chain sequence, with context. The sample comes from a study of T cell changes during pregnancy in multiple sclerosis. This CDR3 has 12 residues. Germline V gives CDR1 MNHEY, CDR2 SMNVEV (reference sequence). V was cut by 5 bases and J by 6 bases, with 9 bases left in between. Profiled with immunoSEQ multiplex PCR; TCRdb holds only in-frame clones, not every one. The data hold 30,000 to 45,000 clones, with about 90% observed a single time. V gene TRBV27 combines with J gene TRBJ2-3, with a possible D match to TRBD1 (5 bases). This sample comprised CD8+ T cells from peripheral blood mononuclear cells, obtained before pregnancy. The sequence was obtained from a female donor with multiple sclerosis, enrolled in a pregnancy study. CDR3 in amino acids: CASSPYRDTQYF. In DNA, the CDR3 is TGTGCCAGCAGTCCATACAGGGATACGCAGTATTTT.